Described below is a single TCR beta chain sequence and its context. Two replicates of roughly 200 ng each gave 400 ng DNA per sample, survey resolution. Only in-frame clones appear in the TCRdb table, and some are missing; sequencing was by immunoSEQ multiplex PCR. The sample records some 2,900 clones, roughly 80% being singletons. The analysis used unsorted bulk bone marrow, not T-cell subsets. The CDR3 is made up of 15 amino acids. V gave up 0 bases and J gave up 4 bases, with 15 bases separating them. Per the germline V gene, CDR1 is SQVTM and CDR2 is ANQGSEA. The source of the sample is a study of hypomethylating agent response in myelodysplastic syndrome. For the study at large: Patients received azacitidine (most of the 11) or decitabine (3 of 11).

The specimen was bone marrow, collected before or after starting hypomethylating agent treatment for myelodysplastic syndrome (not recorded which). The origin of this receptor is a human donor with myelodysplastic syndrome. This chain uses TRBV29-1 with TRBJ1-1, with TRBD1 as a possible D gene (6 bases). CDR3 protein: CSVEDTGGLGTEAFF. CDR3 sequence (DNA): TGCAGCGTTGAAGATACGGGGGGCTTGGGCACTGAAGCTTTCTTT.